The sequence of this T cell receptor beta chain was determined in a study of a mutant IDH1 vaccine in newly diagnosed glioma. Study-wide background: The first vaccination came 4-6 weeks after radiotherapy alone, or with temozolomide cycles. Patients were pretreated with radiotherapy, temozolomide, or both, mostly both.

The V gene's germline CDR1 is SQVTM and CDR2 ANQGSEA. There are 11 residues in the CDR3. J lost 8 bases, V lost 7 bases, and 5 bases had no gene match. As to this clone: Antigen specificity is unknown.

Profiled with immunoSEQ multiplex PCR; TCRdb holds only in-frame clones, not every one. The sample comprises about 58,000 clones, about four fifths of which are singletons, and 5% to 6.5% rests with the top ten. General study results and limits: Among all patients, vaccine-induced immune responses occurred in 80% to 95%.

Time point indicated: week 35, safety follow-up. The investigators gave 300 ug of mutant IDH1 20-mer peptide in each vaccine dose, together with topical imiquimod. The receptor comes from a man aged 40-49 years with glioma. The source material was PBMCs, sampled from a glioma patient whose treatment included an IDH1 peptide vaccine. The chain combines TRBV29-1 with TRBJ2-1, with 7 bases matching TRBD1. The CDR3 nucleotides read TGCAGCGCAAACAGGGGACATGAGCAGTTCTTC. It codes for CSANRGHEQFF.